Listed below are T cell receptor beta chains from one sample, sequenced in a study of blood T cell repertoires in COVID-19. Data came from immunoSEQ multiplex PCR; TCRdb stores just in-frame clones and leaves some out. Of about 280,000 clones in the sample, approximately 82% were seen once. Material: PBMCs or T cells enriched from blood (not recorded which). All receptors derive from a man aged 35 to 55 who had been exposed to COVID-19. The CDR3 runs from the conserved cysteine through the conserved F or W. A D gene is named only where the DNA matches it firmly. Clone size, where shown, is once, few, many, or a class for clones that have expanded.

TRBJ2-1,TRBV9,TRBD2,-,TGTGCCAGCAGCGTAGACGAACTAGCGGCCTACAATGAGCAGTTCTTC,CASSVDELAAYNEQFF
TRBJ1-1,TRBV6-5,-,-,TGTGCCAGCGGTACACAGGAGAACACTGAAGCTTTCTTT,CASGTQENTEAFF
TRBJ1-2,TRBV29-1,-,-,TGCAGCGTTGAAAGAGGCACAAGGGGAGGCTACACCTTC,CSVERGTRGGYTF
TRBJ2-7,TRBV27,-,-,TGTGCCAGCAGTCTAGGACAGCTAGGCTACGAGCAGTACTTC,CASSLGQLGYEQYF
TRBJ1-2,TRBV30,TRBD1,-,TGTGCCCTGACTAAACCGACAGGGGCTCACTATGGCTACACCTTC,CALTKPTGAHYGYTF
TRBJ1-2,TRBV11-3,-,-,TGTGCCAGCAGCTCAACGCGGGACGGTGGTGGCTACACCTTC,CASSSTRDGGGYTF
TRBJ2-7,TRBV6-1,-,-,TGTGCCAGCAGTGGGGGCTCGGGGGTGGGCTCCTACGAGCAGTACTTC,CASSGGSGVGSYEQYF
TRBJ1-2,TRBV30,TRBD1,-,TGTGCCTGGGCCCCGGGACAGGGTAGGGGCTACACCTTC,CAWAPGQGRGYTF
TRBJ2-7,TRBV4-2,-,few,TGTGCCAGCAGCCAAGAGGCGGCCGGCCACTCTGGTGAGCAGTACTTC,CASSQEAAGHSGEQYF
TRBJ2-1,TRBV9,TRBD1,-,TGTGCCACCGGGGCTTTGACAGGGTCCTACAATGAGCAGTTCTTC,CATGALTGSYNEQFF
TRBJ1-2,TRBV6-5,-,-,TGTGCCAGCTCCTCTGCGAGCTTCGGTTATGGCTACACCTTC,CASSSASFGYGYTF
TRBJ2-4,TRBV29-1,-,few,TGCAGCGCTCAGGGGAGTATGAACATTCAGTACTTC,CSAQGSMNIQYF
TRBJ1-1,TRBV10-3,TRBD1,-,TGTGCCACCTCAGGGGGCAGAACTGAAGCTTTCTTT,CATSGGRTEAFF
TRBJ2-7,TRBV20-1,-,-,TGCAGTGCCAGTCCGAGGACAGGGAGGGGACACGAGCAGTACTTC,CSASPRTGRGHEQYF
TRBJ2-1,TRBV5-1,TRBD2,few,TGCGCCAGCAGCTTGGCTGCGGGAGGGAGGGATGAGCAGTTCTTC,CASSLAAGGRDEQFF
TRBJ2-7,TRBV7-9,-,-,TGTGCCAGCAGCTCCGGACTGAGCTACGAGCAGTACTTC,CASSSGLSYEQYF
TRBJ1-5,TRBV6-2/TRBV6-3,TRBD1,-,TGTGCCAGCAGCCACACGACCTGGGACAGGATAAGGGATCAGCCCCAGCATTTT,CASSHTTWDRIRDQPQHF
TRBJ2-3,TRBV11-2,TRBD2,-,TGTGCCAGCAGCTCTCTACTAGCGGGAGGGGCAGATACGCAGTATTTT,CASSSLLAGGADTQYF
TRBJ2-5,TRBV5-1,TRBD2,-,TGCGCCAGCAGCTTCCTGGGGGAGGGCCGGTTGGAGACCCAGTACTTC,CASSFLGEGRLETQYF
TRBJ1-2,TRBV5-1,TRBD1,few,TGCGCCAGCAGCTTGATCCGGACAGGCCTTGGCTACACCTTC,CASSLIRTGLGYTF